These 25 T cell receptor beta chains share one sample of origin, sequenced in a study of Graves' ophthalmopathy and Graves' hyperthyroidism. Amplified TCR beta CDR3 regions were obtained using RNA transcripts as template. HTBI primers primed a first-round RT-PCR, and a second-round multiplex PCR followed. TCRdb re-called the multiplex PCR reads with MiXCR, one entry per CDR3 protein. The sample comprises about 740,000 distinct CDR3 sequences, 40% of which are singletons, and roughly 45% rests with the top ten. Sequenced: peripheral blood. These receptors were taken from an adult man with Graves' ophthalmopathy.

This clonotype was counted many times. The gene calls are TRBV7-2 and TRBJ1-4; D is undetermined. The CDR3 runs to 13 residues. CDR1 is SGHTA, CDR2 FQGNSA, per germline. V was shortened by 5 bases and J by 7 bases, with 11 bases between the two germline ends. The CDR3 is CASSKGLFEKLFF. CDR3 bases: TGTGCCAGCAGCAAAGGCCTTTTTGAAAAACTGTTTTTT.

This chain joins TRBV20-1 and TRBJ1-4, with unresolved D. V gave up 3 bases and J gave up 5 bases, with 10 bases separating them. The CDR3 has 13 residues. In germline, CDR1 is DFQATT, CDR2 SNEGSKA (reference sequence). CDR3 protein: CSARLRQNEKLFF. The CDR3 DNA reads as TGCAGTGCTAGGCTCCGGCAAAATGAAAAACTGTTTTTT.

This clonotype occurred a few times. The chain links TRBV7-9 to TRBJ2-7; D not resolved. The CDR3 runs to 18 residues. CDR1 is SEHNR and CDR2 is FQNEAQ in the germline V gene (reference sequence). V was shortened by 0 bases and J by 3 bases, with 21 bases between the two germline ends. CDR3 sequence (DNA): TGTGCCAGCAGCTTAGCCCGCCCTAACTCAGAAACCGGCTACGAGCAGTACTTC. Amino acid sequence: CASSLARPNSETGYEQYF. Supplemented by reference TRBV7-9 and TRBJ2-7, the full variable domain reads DTGVSQNPRHKITKRGQNVTFRCDPISEHNRLYWYRQTLGQGPEFLTYFQNEAQLEKSRLLSDRFSAERPKGSFSTLEIQRTEQGDSAMYLCASSLARPNSETGYEQYFGPGTRLTVT.

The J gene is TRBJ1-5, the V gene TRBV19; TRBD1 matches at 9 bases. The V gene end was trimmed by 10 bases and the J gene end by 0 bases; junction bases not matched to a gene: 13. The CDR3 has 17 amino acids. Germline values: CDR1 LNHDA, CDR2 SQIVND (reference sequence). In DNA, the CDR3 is TGTGCCATACAACAGGGGGCGGTTTGTTATAGCAATCAGCCCCAGCATTTT. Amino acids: CAIQQGAVCYSNQPQHF.

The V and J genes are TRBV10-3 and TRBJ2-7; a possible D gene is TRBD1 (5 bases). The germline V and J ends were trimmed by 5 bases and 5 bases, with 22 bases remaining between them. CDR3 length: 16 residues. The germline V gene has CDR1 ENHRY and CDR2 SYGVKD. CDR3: CAISFAPNPGIDEQYF. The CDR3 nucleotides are TGTGCCATCAGTTTCGCACCGAATCCAGGGATCGACGAGCAGTACTTC.

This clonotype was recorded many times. This CDR3 is CASSEWRDGYTF. The CDR3 DNA is TGTGCCAGCAGTGAATGGAGGGATGGCTACACCTTC. This chain uses TRBV25-1 with TRBJ1-2; D is unclear. This CDR3 comprises 12 residues. Germline CDR1 MGHDK, CDR2 SYGVNS. V gave up 1 base and J gave up 6 bases, with 6 bases separating them.

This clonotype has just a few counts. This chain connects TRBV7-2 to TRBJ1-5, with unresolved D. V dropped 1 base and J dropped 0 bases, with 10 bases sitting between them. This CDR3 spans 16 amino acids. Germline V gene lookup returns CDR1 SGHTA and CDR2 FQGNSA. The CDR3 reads CASSLGSAYSNQPQHF. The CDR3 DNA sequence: TGTGCCAGCAGCTTAGGTTCAGCTTATAGCAATCAGCCCCAGCATTTT. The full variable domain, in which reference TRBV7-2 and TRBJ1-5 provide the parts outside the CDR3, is GAGVSQSPSNKVTEKGKDVELRCDPISGHTALYWYRQSLGQGLEFLIYFQGNSAPDKSGLPSDRFSAERTGGSVSTLTIQRTQQEDSAVYLCASSLGSAYSNQPQHFGDGTRLSIL.

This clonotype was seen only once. The chain's CDR3 is CSVDRRNTGELFF. The CDR3 DNA reads as TGCAGCGTAGATCGACGGAACACCGGGGAGCTGTTTTTT. The V and J genes are TRBV29-1 and TRBJ2-2; D unclear. CDR1 and CDR2 from the germline V gene are SQVTM and ANQGSEA. Trimming cost V 6 bases and J 1 base, with 9 bases left between them. CDR3 length: 13 amino acids.

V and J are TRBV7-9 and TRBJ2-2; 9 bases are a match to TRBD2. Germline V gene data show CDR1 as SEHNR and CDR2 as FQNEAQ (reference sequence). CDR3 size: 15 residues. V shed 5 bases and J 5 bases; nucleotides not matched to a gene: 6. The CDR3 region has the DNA TGTGCCAGCAGCGGGGCGGGAGGGGGAACCGGGGAGCTGTTTTTT. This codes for CASSGAGGGTGELFF. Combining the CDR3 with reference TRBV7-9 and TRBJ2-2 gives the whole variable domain DTGVSQNPRHKITKRGQNVTFRCDPISEHNRLYWYRQTLGQGPEFLTYFQNEAQLEKSRLLSDRFSAERPKGSFSTLEIQRTEQGDSAMYLCASSGAGGGTGELFFGEGSRLTVL.

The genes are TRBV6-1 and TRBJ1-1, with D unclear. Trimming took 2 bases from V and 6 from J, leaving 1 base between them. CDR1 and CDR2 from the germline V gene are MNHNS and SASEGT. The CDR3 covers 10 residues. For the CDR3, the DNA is TGTGCCAGCAGTGAACCTGAAGCTTTCTTT. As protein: CASSEPEAFF.

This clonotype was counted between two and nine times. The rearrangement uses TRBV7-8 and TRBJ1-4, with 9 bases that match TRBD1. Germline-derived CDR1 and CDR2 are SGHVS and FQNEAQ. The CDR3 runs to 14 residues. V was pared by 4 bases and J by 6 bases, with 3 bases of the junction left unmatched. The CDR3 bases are TGTGCCAGCAGCTGGGACAGGGAATATGAAAAACTGTTTTTT. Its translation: CASSWDREYEKLFF.

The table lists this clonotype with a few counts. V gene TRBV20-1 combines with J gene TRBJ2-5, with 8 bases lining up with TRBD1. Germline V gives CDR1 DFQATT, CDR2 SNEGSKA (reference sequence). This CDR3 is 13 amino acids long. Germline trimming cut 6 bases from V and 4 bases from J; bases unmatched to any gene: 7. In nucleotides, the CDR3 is TGCAGTGCCCGAAAGGACAGGGTAGAGACCCAGTACTTC. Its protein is CSARKDRVETQYF.

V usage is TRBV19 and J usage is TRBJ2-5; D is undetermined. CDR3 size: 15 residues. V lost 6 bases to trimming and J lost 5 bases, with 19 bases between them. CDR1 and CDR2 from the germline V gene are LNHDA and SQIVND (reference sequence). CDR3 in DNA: TGTGCCAGTAGAAAGGTTGACAAGCCTTTGGAGACCCAGTACTTC. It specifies CASRKVDKPLETQYF.

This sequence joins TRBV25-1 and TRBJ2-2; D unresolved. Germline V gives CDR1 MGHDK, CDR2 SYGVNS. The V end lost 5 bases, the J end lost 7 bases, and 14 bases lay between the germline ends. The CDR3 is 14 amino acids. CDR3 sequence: CASSFDYQVGELFF. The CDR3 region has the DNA TGTGCCAGCAGTTTCGATTACCAGGTCGGGGAGCTGTTTTTT.

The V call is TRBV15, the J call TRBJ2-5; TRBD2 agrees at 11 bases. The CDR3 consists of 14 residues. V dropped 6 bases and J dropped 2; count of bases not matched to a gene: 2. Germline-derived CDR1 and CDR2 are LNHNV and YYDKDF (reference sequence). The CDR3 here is CATRGLAEQETQYF. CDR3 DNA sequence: TGTGCCACCAGGGGACTAGCGGAGCAAGAGACCCAGTACTTC.

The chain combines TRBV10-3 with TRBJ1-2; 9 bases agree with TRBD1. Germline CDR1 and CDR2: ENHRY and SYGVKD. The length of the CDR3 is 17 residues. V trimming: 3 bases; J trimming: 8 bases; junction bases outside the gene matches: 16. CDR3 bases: TGTGCCATCAGTGAAACAGGGGGCTGGGACCGAACGGGCGGCTACACCTTC. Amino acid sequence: CAISETGGWDRTGGYTF.

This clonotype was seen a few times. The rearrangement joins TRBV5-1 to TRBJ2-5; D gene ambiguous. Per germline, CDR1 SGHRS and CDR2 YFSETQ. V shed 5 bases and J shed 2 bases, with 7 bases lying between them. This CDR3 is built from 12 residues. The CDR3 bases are TGCGCCAGCAGTGAATTTCAAGAGACCCAGTACTTC. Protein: CASSEFQETQYF. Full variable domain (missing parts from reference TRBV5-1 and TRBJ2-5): KAGVTQTPRYLIKTRGQQVTLSCSPISGHRSVSWYQQTPGQGLQFLFEYFSETQRNKGNFPGRFSGRQFSNSRSEMNVSTLELGDSALYLCASSEFQETQYFGPGTRLLVL.

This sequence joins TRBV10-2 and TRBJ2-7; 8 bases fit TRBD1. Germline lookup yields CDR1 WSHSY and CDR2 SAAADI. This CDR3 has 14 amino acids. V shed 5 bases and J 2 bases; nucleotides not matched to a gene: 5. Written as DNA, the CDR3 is TGCGCCAGCAGTAAACGGGACAGGACCTACGAGCAGTACTTC. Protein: CASSKRDRTYEQYF.

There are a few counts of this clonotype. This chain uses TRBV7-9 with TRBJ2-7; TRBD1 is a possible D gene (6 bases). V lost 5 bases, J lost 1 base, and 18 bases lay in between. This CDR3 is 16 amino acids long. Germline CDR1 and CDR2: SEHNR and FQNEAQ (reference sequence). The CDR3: CASSGQSGTLSYEQYF. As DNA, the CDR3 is TGTGCCAGCAGCGGACAATCCGGGACACTATCCTACGAGCAGTACTTC.

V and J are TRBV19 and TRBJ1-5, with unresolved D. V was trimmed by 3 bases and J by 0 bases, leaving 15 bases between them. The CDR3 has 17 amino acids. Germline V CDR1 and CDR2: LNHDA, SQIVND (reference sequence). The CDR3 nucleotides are TGTGCCAGTAGTATCTATCGCGACTCCTATAGCAATCAGCCCCAGCATTTT. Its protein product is CASSIYRDSYSNQPQHF.

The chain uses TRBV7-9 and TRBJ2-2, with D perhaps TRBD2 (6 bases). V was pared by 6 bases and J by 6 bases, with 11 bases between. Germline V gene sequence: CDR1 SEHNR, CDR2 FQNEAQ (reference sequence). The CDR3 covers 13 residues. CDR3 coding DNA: TGTGCCAGCAGATTGGAGGGACCCGGGGAGCTGTTTTTT. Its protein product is CASRLEGPGELFF.

The CDR3 DNA sequence: TGTGCCAGCAGCGTGGACAGGGGTTACTACGAGCAGTACTTC. It is translated as CASSVDRGYYEQYF. The chain is built from TRBV11-2 and TRBJ2-7; 9 bases agree with TRBD1. The CDR3 has 14 residues. CDR1 and CDR2 from the germline V gene are SGHAT and FQNNGV. Germline trimming cut 5 bases from V and 3 bases from J; bases unmatched to any gene: 5.

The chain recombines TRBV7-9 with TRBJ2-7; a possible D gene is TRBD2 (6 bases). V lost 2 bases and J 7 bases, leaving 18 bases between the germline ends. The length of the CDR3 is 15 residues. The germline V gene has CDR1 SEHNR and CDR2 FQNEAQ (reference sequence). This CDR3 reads CASSLPRGGTEEQYF. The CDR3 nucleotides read TGTGCCAGCAGCTTACCGAGGGGAGGAACGGAAGAGCAGTACTTC.

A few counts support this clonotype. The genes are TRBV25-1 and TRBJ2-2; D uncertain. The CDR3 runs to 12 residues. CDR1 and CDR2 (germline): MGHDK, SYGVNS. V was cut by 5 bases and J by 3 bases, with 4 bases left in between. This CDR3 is CASSYDTGELFF. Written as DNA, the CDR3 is TGTGCCAGCAGTTACGACACCGGGGAGCTGTTTTTT.

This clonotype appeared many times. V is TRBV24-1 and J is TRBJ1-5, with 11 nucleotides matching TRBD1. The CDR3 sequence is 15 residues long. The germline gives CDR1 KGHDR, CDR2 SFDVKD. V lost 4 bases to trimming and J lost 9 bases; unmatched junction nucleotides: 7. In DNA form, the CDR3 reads TGTGCCACCAGTGACCCAGGGACAGGGGGATGGCCCCAGCATTTT. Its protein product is CATSDPGTGGWPQHF.